This T cell receptor beta chain is from a study of blood T cell repertoires in COVID-19. Study context: Acute and convalescent COVID-19 specimens originated in the United States, Italy and Spain. From T cells, B-cell-depleted T cells, or PBMCs came the material, which was cDNA or gDNA.

Authors' methods: Amplifying reference gene primers gave estimates of nucleated cell counts. Data came from immunoSEQ multiplex PCR; TCRdb stores just in-frame clones and leaves some out. The D gene and trimming were derived from the DNA, and the V and J assignments and clone size from that table. This table holds under 200,000 clones, about 88% found once. The germline gives CDR1 LGHNA, CDR2 YSLEER. This CDR3 has 15 residues. The J segment lost 3 bases and the V segment lost 0 bases, leaving 4 bases of the junction unmatched. The chain carries TRBV4-3 and TRBJ1-1, with 7 bases aligning to TRBD1. Sequencing used peripheral blood. This receptor was identified in a woman older than 75 in a cohort sampled during active or convalescent COVID-19. CDR3 in DNA: TGCGCCAGCAGCCAAGATGGGCAGGGGGACACTGAAGCTTTCTTT. Encoded protein: CASSQDGQGDTEAFF.